These 10 T cell receptor beta chains were sequenced from one sample in a study of blood T cell repertoires in COVID-19. The method was immunoSEQ multiplex PCR; TCRdb's version includes in-frame clones alone and lacks a portion of them. This sample has about 69,000 clones; around 93% occur once, and the top ten carry roughly 5%. Sequenced input: peripheral blood. The receptors were gathered from a woman aged 55-69 years with active COVID-19.

This clone has a single count. V is TRBV13 and J is TRBJ2-5; 8 bases align to TRBD1. The germline V gene has CDR1 PRHDT and CDR2 FYEKMQ (reference sequence). V dropped 3 bases and J dropped 1; count of bases not matched to a gene: 4. The CDR3 runs 15 residues. This chain's CDR3 is CASSLDRETQETQYF. The DNA of the CDR3 is TGTGCCAGCAGCTTGGACAGGGAAACCCAAGAGACCCAGTACTTC.

The V call is TRBV7-8, the J call TRBJ2-1, with 13 bases that match TRBD2. This CDR3 region has 22 residues. V shed 2 bases, J shed 5 bases, and the junction held 21 bases outside the gene matches. Germline CDR1 reads SGHVS; CDR2 reads FQNEAQ. Here the CDR3 reads CASSLRYTTPGLAGFDDNEQFF. CDR3 nucleotides: TGTGCCAGCAGCTTACGGTATACGACACCGGGACTAGCGGGATTCGACGACAATGAGCAGTTCTTC.

This clone was picked up one time. V is TRBV5-8 and J is TRBJ2-1; TRBD2 aligns across 8 bases. Germline CDR1 reads SGHTS; CDR2 reads YDEGEE. The trim removed 4 bases at V and 3 bases at J, leaving 6 bases unmatched. The CDR3 runs to 15 residues. The CDR3 sequence is CASSVGLVHYNEQFF. The CDR3 region has the DNA TGTGCCAGCAGCGTGGGACTAGTGCACTACAATGAGCAGTTCTTC.

The chain employs TRBV28 and TRBJ2-2; D possibly corresponds to TRBD1 (5 bases). Germline-derived CDR1 and CDR2 are MDHEN and SYDVKM. Trimming removed 6 bases from V and 6 bases from J, with 14 bases in between. The CDR3 spans 14 residues. The CDR3 spells CASSKGGASGELFF. The CDR3 bases are TGTGCCAGCAGCAAGGGTGGGGCCTCCGGGGAGCTGTTTTTT.

The chain links TRBV28 to TRBJ2-2; 10 bases are shared with TRBD2. Trimming at V came to 6 bases and at J to 4 bases, leaving 5 bases not matched to a gene. The CDR3 consists of 15 residues. Germline CDR1 MDHEN, CDR2 SYDVKM. In nucleotides, the CDR3 is TGTGCCAGCAGAGACTGGACTAGCGGCACCGGGGAGCTGTTTTTT. It translates to CASRDWTSGTGELFF. Together with reference TRBV28 and TRBJ2-2, the CDR3 gives the full variable domain: DVKVTQSSRYLVKRTGEKVFLECVQDMDHENMFWYRQDPGLGLRLIYFSYDVKMKEKGDIPEGYSVSREKKERFSLILESASTNQTSMYLCASRDWTSGTGELFFGEGSRLTVL.

V is TRBV7-2 and J is TRBJ2-1; 8 nucleotides agree with TRBD2. The CDR3 loop spans 16 amino acids. CDR1 and CDR2 from the germline V gene are SGHTA and FQGNSA. V trimming: 1 base; J trimming: 3 bases; junction bases outside the gene matches: 5. The CDR3 sequence: CASSLGSGGIYNEQFF. The CDR3 DNA follows: TGTGCCAGCAGCTTAGGGTCGGGAGGGATCTACAATGAGCAGTTCTTC.

This clone came up a few times. This sequence joins TRBV24-1 and TRBJ2-1, with D maybe TRBD2 (7 bases). CDR1 is KGHDR, CDR2 SFDVKD, per germline. The CDR3 is 18 residues long. Between the trimmed V and J ends, which lost 3 bases and 5 bases, there was a span of 22 bases. The CDR3 DNA follows: TGTGCCACCAGTGATCCCCCGAGGGGGGAGGGCAAGGACAATGAGCAGTTCTTC. Translated, it gives CATSDPPRGEGKDNEQFF.

J is TRBJ2-3 and V is TRBV14; 7 positions match TRBD1. The CDR3 contains 15 residues. Germline CDR1 reads SGHDN; CDR2 reads FVKESK. Unmatched junction bases numbered 5, after V lost 4 bases and J lost 1 base. The CDR3 loop is CASSLNRGGTDTQYF. The CDR3 nucleotides are TGTGCCAGCAGCCTAAACAGGGGCGGCACAGATACGCAGTATTTT.

The chain has TRBV5-1 and TRBJ2-1; 12 bases are a match to TRBD2. The CDR3 has 17 residues. Germline V gene sequence: CDR1 SGHRS, CDR2 YFSETQ. V shed 2 bases, J shed 5 bases, and the junction held 8 bases outside the gene matches. CDR3: CASSFTPGLAGNNEQFF. The CDR3 DNA follows: TGCGCCAGCAGCTTCACTCCGGGACTAGCGGGCAACAATGAGCAGTTCTTC.

In its sample, this clone was seen once. The V gene is TRBV27, the J gene TRBJ2-7; 7 bases fit TRBD2. V gave up 10 bases and J gave up 2 bases; unmatched junction bases: 14. The CDR3 sequence is 15 residues long. In germline, CDR1 is MNHEY, CDR2 SMNVEV (reference sequence). This CDR3 is CATSFERGGAYEQYF. The CDR3 nucleotides are TGTGCCACCTCGTTTGAGCGGGGTGGGGCCTACGAGCAGTACTTC.